A single sample gave rise to the 8 T cell receptor beta chains below, sequenced in a study of CD8+ T cells in alopecia areata. Following RNA extraction, reverse transcription yielded cDNA that acted as the sequencing template. Assay: immunoSEQ multiplex PCR; the TCRdb copy retains only in-frame clones and omits some. The data show around 120,000 clones, 61% seen once. As to treatment: oral pan-JAK inhibitor, 5-10 mg twice daily. Source: CD4+ T cells sorted from blood, taken at week 4, from a patient treated with tofacitinib. These TCRs come from a human donor with alopecia areata.

This clone was detected only a few times. This chain uses TRBV4-3 with TRBJ1-3; no reliable D call. V was pared by 5 bases and J by 4 bases, with 12 bases between. Germline V gene sequence: CDR1 LGHNA, CDR2 YSLEER. The CDR3 runs to 14 residues. CDR3 nucleotide sequence: TGCGCCAGCAGCGAAACAATAGGCGGAAACACCATATATTTT. This gives the protein CASSETIGGNTIYF.

This clone has just a few counts. The rearrangement uses TRBV5-5 and TRBJ2-7; 7 positions agree with TRBD2. Germline CDR1 reads SGHKS; CDR2 reads YYEKEE (reference sequence). The ends lost 7 bases at V and 7 bases at J; junction bases unmatched: 11. The CDR3 loop spans 13 amino acids. CDR3 in DNA: TGTGCCAGCGGGGGAGGGCCGGCTTTTGAGCAGTACTTC. This gives the protein CASGGGPAFEQYF.

About this clone: This sample includes further DNA sequences coding for the same CDR3. The chain uses TRBV29-1 and TRBJ1-1, with a possible D match to TRBD1 (5 bases). V gave up 3 bases and J gave up 0 bases, with 5 bases separating them. There are 12 residues in the CDR3. Germline CDR1 and CDR2: SQVTM and ANQGSEA. The DNA of the CDR3 is TGCAGCGTTGACAGGGTGAACACTGAAGCTTTCTTT. This sequence encodes CSVDRVNTEAFF.

The chain joins TRBV2 to TRBJ2-5; D is uncertain. The CDR3 extends over 11 amino acids. With 3 bases removed from V and 5 bases from J, the gap between germline ends came to 4 bases. In germline, CDR1 is SNHLY, CDR2 FYNNEI. Here the CDR3 reads CASSDLETQYF. The CDR3 nucleotides read TGTGCCAGCAGTGATCTGGAGACCCAGTACTTC.

This chain connects TRBV6-5 to TRBJ2-1; D not certain. This CDR3 comprises 15 residues. Germline-derived CDR1 and CDR2 are MNHEY and SVGAGI. V gave up 2 bases and J gave up 2 bases, with 10 bases separating them. As DNA, the CDR3 is TGTGCCAGCAGTTACCGCGCAGCCACCTACAATGAGCAGTTCTTC. Residues: CASSYRAATYNEQFF.

The chain recombines TRBV30 with TRBJ2-2; 9 bases agree with TRBD2. J lost 3 bases, V lost 0 bases, and 17 bases had no gene match. In germline, CDR1 is GTSNPN, CDR2 SVGIG (reference sequence). CDR3 length equals 20 residues. The CDR3 is CAWSVQIGVAGVVDTGELFF. The CDR3 region has the DNA TGTGCCTGGAGTGTACAAATTGGGGTAGCGGGAGTGGTAGACACCGGGGAGCTGTTTTTT.

The CDR3 sequence: CASSLMETQYF. CDR3 nucleotide sequence: TGTGCCAGCAGCTTAATGGAGACCCAGTACTTC. The chain is built from TRBV13 and TRBJ2-5; D call uncertain. This CDR3 contains 11 residues. The germline V gene encodes CDR1 PRHDT and CDR2 FYEKMQ (reference sequence). V lost 2 bases to trimming and J lost 5 bases, with 3 bases between them. The full variable domain, with the rest looked up from reference TRBV13 and TRBJ2-5, is AAGVIQSPRHLIKEKRETATLKCYPIPRHDTVYWYQQGPGQDPQFLISFYEKMQSDKGSIPDRFSAQQFSDYHSELNMSSLELGDSALYFCASSLMETQYFGPGTRLLVL.

This clone has just a few counts. The chain employs TRBV4-1 and TRBJ2-3; D gene ambiguous. The V gene's germline CDR1 is MGHRA and CDR2 YSYEKL. The CDR3 has 15 amino acids. V lost 0 bases to trimming and J lost 4 bases, with 11 bases between them. CDR3 nucleotides: TGCGCCAGCAGCCAAGATCGACTCGCATCAGATACGCAGTATTTT. Its translation: CASSQDRLASDTQYF.